This section outlines one T cell receptor (beta chain) sequence together with its context. The record originates from a study of T cells in Graves' hyperthyroidism and ophthalmopathy. It was RNA transcripts that yielded the amplified TCR beta CDR3 regions. The TCR CDR3 first-round RT-PCR relied on the HTBI primer set. TCRdb re-called the multiplex PCR reads through MiXCR, storing one row per CDR3 protein. The table includes approximately 590,000 distinct CDR3 sequences, about a sixth detected once. From germline, CDR1 is LNHNV and CDR2 YYDKDF (reference sequence). CDR3 size: 15 residues. After removal of 0 bases from V and 0 bases from J, the junction contained 2 bases not matched to a gene.

The material sequenced was blood. V gene TRBV15 combines with J gene TRBJ2-7, with TRBD1 matching 7 bases. This TCR was recovered from a woman aged 30 to 39 with Graves' hyperthyroidism. The CDR3 bases are TGTGCCACCAGCAGAGAACGGACAGGCTCCTACGAGCAGTACTTC. Its translation: CATSRERTGSYEQYF.